The clone carrying this TCR beta chain was recorded a few times. As yet, its antigen is unknown. The record originates from a study of T cells in Graves' hyperthyroidism and ophthalmopathy. As for the study in general: Before any treatment, at initial diagnosis, peripheral blood was collected. Study-level results: Onset of ophthalmopathy came a median approximately 6.8 months after the model predicted it.

Using RNA transcripts as the source, TCR beta CDR3 regions were amplified. RT-PCR in the first round (using the HTBI primer set) targeted the TCR CDR3. TCRdb re-derived calls from the multiplex PCR reads in MiXCR, one entry per CDR3 protein. Of approximately 600,000 distinct CDR3 sequences listed, roughly 15% are singletons. No ophthalmopathy progression within 18 months constituted stable Graves' hyperthyroidism. Newly diagnosed hyperthyroidism, duration under 2 months, in patients aged 18 to 65. This CDR3 is 14 amino acids long. V was clipped by 5 bases and J by 3 bases, with 13 bases between them. CDR1 MNHEY and CDR2 SMNVEV come from the germline V gene (reference sequence).

Material: blood. The gene calls are TRBV27 and TRBJ1-1; possible D gene TRBD1, 5 bases. The TCR originated in a woman between 25 and 40 years old with Graves' hyperthyroidism. The CDR3 sequence: CASSARQLYTEAFF. In DNA, the CDR3 is TGTGCCAGCAGTGCACGACAGCTATACACTGAAGCTTTCTTT.